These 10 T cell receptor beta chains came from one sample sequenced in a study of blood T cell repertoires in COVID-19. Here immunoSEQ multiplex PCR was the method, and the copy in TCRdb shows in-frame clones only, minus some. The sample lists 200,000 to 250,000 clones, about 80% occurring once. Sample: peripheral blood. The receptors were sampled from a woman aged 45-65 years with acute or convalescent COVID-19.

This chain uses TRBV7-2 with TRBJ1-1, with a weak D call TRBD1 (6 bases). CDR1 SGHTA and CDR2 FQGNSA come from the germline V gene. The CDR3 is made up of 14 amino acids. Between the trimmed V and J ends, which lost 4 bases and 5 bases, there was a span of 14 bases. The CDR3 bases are TGTGCCAGCAGCTCCCAACAGGGAACGACTGAAGCTTTCTTT. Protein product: CASSSQQGTTEAFF. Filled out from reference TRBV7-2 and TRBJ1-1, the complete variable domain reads GAGVSQSPSNKVTEKGKDVELRCDPISGHTALYWYRQSLGQGLEFLIYFQGNSAPDKSGLPSDRFSAERTGGSVSTLTIQRTQQEDSAVYLCASSSQQGTTEAFFGQGTRLTVV.

Here the CDR3 DNA reads TGTGCCAGCAGCGAGAATGAAAAACTGTTTTTT. This translates into CASSENEKLFF. The chain recombines TRBV7-9 with TRBJ1-4; D unclear. CDR1 and CDR2 (germline): SEHNR, FQNEAQ (reference sequence). This CDR3 has 11 residues. Trimming took off 5 bases at V and 5 bases at J, with 3 bases between the two ends.

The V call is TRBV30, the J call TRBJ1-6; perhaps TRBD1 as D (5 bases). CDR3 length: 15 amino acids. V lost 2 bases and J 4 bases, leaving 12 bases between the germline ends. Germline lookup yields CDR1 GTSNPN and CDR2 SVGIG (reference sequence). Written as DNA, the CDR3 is TGTGCCTGGAGTTCCCCGACAGAGTATAATTCACCCCTCCACTTT. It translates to CAWSSPTEYNSPLHF. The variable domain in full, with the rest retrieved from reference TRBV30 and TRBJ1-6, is SQTIHQWPATLVQPVGSPLSLECTVEGTSNPNLYWYRQAAGRGLQLLFYSVGIGQISSEVPQNLSASRPQDRQFILSSKKLLLSDSGFYLCAWSSPTEYNSPLHFGNGTRLTVT.

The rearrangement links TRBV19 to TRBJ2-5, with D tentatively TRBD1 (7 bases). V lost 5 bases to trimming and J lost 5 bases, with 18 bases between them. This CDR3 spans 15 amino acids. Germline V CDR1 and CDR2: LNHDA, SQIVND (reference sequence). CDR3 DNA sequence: TGTGCCAGTAGTTCCAGGGGGGCAGGTGTGGAGACCCAGTACTTC. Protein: CASSSRGAGVETQYF.

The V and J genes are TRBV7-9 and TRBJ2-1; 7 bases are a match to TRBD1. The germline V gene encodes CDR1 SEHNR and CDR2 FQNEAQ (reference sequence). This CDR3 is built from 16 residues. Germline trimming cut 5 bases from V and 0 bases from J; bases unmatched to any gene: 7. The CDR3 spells CASSNLWTGSYNEQFF. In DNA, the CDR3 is TGTGCCAGCAGCAACCTTTGGACAGGCTCCTACAATGAGCAGTTCTTC.

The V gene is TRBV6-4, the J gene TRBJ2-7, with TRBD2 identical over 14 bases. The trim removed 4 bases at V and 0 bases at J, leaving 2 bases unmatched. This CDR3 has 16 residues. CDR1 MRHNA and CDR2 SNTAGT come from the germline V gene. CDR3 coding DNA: TGTGCCAGCAGTGGGACTAGCGGGGGGAGCTCCTACGAGCAGTACTTC. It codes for CASSGTSGGSSYEQYF.

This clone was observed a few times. This chain's CDR3 is CASTLGTAALITEAFF. CDR3 nucleotide sequence: TGTGCCAGCACCCTAGGGACTGCCGCACTAATCACTGAAGCTTTCTTT. This chain connects TRBV28 to TRBJ1-1, with D maybe TRBD1 (5 bases). There are 16 residues in the CDR3. Germline V lookup: CDR1 MDHEN, CDR2 SYDVKM. V lost 7 bases and J 4 bases, leaving 22 bases between the germline ends. The full variable domain, rest sourced from reference TRBV28 and TRBJ1-1, is DVKVTQSSRYLVKRTGEKVFLECVQDMDHENMFWYRQDPGLGLRLIYFSYDVKMKEKGDIPEGYSVSREKKERFSLILESASTNQTSMYLCASTLGTAALITEAFFGQGTRLTVV.

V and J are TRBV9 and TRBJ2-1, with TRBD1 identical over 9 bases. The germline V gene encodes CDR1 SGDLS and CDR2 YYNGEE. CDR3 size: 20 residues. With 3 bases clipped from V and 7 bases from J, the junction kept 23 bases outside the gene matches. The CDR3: CASSAHRDRASGPSGNEQFF. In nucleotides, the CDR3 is TGTGCCAGCAGCGCACACCGGGACAGGGCTTCGGGGCCCTCGGGGAATGAGCAGTTCTTC. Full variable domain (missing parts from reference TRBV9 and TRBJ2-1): DSGVTQTPKHLITATGQRVTLRCSPRSGDLSVYWYQQSLDQGLQFLIQYYNGEERAKGNILERFSAQQFPDLHSELNLSSLELGDSALYFCASSAHRDRASGPSGNEQFFGPGTRLTVL.

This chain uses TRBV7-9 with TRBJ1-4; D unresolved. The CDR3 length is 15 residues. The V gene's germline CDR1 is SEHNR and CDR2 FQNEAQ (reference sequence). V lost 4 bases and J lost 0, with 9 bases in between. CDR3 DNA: TGTGCCAGCAGCTACCGGGGTACAACTAATGAAAAACTGTTTTTT. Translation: CASSYRGTTNEKLFF.

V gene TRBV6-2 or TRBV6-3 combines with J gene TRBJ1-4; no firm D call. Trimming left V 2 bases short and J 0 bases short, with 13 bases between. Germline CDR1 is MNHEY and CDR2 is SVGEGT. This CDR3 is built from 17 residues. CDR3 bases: TGTGCCAGCAGTTACCAGAACCCGATTGCAACTAATGAAAAACTGTTTTTT. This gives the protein CASSYQNPIATNEKLFF.